The sample holds one count of the clone carrying this T cell receptor (beta chain). This record comes from a study of blood T cell repertoires in COVID-19. In the study overall: Samples taken during acute and convalescent COVID-19 were collected in the United States, Italy and Spain. Sample material is recorded as cDNA or gDNA derived from T cells, B-cell-depleted T cells, or PBMCs.

Original methodology: By means of reference gene primer amplification, nucleated cell counts were estimated. The method was immunoSEQ multiplex PCR; TCRdb's version includes in-frame clones alone and lacks a portion of them. The D gene and trimming were derived from the DNA, and the V and J assignments and clone size from that table. Here the sample spans about 45,000 clones, about 92% being singletons. The germline V gene encodes CDR1 SGHRS and CDR2 YFSETQ. V lost 4 bases and J 4 bases, leaving 12 bases between the germline ends. This CDR3 is built from 15 residues. This TCR was recovered from a man aged 65-85 years with active COVID-19. Sequenced material: peripheral blood. This chain connects TRBV5-1 to TRBJ2-6, with D possibly being TRBD2 (6 bases). The CDR3 DNA reads TGCGCCAGCAGCCTCCGGGGACTCGGGGCCAACGTCCTGACTTTC. It codes for CASSLRGLGANVLTF.